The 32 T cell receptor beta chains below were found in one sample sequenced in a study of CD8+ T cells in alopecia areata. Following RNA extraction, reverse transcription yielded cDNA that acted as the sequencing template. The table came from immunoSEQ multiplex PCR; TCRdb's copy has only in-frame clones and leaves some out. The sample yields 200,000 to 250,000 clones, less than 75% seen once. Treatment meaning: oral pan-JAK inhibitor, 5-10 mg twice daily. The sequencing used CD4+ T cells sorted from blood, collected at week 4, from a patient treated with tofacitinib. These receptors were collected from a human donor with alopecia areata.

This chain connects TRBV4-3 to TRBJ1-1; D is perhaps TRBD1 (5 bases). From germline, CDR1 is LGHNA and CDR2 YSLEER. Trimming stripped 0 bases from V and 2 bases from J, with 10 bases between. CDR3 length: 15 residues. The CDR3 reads CASSQDLTANTEAFF. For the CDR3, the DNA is TGCGCCAGCAGCCAAGATCTGACAGCCAACACTGAAGCTTTCTTT.

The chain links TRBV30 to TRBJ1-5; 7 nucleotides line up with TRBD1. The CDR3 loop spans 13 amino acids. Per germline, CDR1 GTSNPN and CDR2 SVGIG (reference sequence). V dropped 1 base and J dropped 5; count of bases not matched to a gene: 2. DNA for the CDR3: TGTGCCTGGAGTGACAGGGGAGATCAGCCCCAGCATTTT. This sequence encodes CAWSDRGDQPQHF.

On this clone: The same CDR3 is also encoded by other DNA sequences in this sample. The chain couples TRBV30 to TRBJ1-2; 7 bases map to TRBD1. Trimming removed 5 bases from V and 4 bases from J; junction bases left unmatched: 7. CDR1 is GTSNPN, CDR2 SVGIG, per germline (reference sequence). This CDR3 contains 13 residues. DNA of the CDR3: TGTGCCTGGGGGACCGGGACAGCCTATGGCTACACCTTC. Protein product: CAWGTGTAYGYTF.

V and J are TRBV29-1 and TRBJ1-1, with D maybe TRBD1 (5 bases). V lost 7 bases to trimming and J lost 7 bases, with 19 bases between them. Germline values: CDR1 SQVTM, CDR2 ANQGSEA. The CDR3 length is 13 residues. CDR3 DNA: TGCAGCGCTTATACGGGGACCCGTAATGAAGCTTTCTTT. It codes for CSAYTGTRNEAFF. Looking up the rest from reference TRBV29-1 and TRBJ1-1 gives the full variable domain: SAVISQKPSRDICQRGTSLTIQCQVDSQVTMMFWYRQQPGQSLTLIATANQGSEATYESGFVIDKFPISRPNLTFSTLTVSNMSPEDSSIYLCSAYTGTRNEAFFGQGTRLTVV.

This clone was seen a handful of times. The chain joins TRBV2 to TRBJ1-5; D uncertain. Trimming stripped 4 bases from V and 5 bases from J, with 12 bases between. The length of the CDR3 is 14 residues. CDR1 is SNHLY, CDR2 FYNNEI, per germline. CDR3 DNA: TGTGCCAGCAGTGGGACTGCGATAGATCAGCCCCAGCATTTT. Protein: CASSGTAIDQPQHF.

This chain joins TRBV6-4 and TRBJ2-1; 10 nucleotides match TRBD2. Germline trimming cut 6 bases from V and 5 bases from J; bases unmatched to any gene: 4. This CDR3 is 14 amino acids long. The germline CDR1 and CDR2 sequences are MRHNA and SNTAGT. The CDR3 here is CASSSSGGHNEQFF. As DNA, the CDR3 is TGTGCCAGCAGCTCTAGCGGGGGACACAATGAGCAGTTCTTC.

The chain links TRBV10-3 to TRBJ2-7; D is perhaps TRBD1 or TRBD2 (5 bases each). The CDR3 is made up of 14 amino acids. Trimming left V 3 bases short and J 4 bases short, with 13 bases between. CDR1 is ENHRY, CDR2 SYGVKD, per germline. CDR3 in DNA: TGTGCCATCAGTGATGAGGGGCGCCGGTACGAGCAGTACTTC. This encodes CAISDEGRRYEQYF.

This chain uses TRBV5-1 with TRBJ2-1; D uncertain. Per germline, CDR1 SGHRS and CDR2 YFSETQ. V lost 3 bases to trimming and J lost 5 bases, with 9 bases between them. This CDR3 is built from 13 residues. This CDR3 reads CASSSMGNNEQFF. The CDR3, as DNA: TGCGCCAGCAGCTCCATGGGGAACAATGAGCAGTTCTTC.

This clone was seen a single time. The DNA for the CDR3 is TGCGCCAGCAGCCTAGATCAGGGAATATCTGAAGCTTTCTTT. Residues: CASSLDQGISEAFF. The chain carries TRBV4-1 and TRBJ1-1; tentative D call: TRBD1 (5 bases). Trimming shortened V by 4 bases and J by 6 bases, and 15 bases separated the two germline ends. In germline, CDR1 is MGHRA, CDR2 YSYEKL. The CDR3 sequence is 14 residues long.

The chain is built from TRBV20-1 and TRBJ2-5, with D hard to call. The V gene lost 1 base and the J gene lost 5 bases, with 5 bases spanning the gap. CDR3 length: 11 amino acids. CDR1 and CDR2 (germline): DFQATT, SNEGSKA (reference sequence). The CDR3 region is CSARAGETQYF. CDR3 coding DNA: TGCAGTGCTAGAGCCGGGGAGACCCAGTACTTC.

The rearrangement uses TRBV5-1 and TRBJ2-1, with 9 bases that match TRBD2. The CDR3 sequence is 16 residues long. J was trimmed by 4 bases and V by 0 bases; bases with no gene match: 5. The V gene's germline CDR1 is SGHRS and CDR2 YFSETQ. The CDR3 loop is CASSLDNSGGYNEQFF. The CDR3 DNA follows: TGCGCCAGCAGCTTGGATAATAGCGGGGGTTACAATGAGCAGTTCTTC.

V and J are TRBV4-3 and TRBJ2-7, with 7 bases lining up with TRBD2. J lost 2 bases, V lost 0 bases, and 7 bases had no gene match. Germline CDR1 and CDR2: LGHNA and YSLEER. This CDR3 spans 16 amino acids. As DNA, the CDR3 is TGCGCCAGCAGCCAAGATTTGAAAGCGGGAACCTACGAGCAGTACTTC. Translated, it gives CASSQDLKAGTYEQYF.

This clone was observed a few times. The CDR3 reads CASSYSGTLNYEQYF. CDR3 DNA sequence: TGTGCCAGCAGTTACTCGGGGACCCTAAACTACGAGCAGTACTTC. The gene calls are TRBV6-5 and TRBJ2-7, with D possibly being TRBD1 or TRBD2 (5 bases each). Deletions cut 0 bases from V and 3 bases from J, with 12 bases between. The length of the CDR3 is 15 residues. Germline CDR1 is MNHEY and CDR2 is SVGAGI.

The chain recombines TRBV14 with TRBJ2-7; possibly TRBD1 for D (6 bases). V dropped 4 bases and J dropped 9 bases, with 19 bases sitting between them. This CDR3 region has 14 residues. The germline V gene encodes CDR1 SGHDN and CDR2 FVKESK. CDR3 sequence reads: CASSPLTGDWGQYF. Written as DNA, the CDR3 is TGTGCCAGCAGCCCCCTGACAGGAGATTGGGGGCAGTACTTC.

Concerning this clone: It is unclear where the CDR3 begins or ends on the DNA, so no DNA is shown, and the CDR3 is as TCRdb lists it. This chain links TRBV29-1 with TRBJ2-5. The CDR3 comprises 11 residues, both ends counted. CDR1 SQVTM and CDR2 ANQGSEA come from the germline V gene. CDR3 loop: CSFGQGETQYF.

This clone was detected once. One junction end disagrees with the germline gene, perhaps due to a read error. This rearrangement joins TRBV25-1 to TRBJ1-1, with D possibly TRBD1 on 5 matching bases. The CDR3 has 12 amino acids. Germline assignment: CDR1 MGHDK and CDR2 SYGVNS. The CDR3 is CASRDTHREAFF. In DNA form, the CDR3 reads TGTGCCAGCCGTGACACCCACAGGGAAGCTTTCTTT.

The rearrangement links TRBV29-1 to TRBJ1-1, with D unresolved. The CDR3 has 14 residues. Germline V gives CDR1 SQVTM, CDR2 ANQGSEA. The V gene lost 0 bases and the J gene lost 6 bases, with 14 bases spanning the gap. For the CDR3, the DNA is TGCAGCGTTGAAGAAGAGGGATTTAAGTCTGAAGCTTTCTTT. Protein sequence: CSVEEEGFKSEAFF.

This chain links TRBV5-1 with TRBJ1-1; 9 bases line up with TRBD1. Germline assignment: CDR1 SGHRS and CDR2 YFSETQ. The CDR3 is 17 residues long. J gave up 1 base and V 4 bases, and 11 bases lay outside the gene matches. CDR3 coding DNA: TGCGCCAGCAGCGAACGCGGGACAGGGTTTCGGAACACTGAAGCTTTCTTT. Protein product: CASSERGTGFRNTEAFF. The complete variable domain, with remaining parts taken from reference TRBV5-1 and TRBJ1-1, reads KAGVTQTPRYLIKTRGQQVTLSCSPISGHRSVSWYQQTPGQGLQFLFEYFSETQRNKGNFPGRFSGRQFSNSRSEMNVSTLELGDSALYLCASSERGTGFRNTEAFFGQGTRLTVV.

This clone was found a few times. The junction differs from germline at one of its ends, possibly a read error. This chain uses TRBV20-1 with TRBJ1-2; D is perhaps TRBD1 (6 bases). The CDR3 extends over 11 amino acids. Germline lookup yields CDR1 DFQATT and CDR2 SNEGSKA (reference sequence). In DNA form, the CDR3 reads TGTTCAGCAGGGGAATTCTATGGCTACACCTTC. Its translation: CSAGEFYGYTF.

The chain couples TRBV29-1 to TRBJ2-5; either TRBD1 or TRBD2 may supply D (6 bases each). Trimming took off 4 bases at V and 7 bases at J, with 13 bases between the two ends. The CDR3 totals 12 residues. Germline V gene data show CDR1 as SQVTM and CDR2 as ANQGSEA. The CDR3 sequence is CSVGPGGGTQYF. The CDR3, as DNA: TGCAGCGTTGGCCCTGGAGGGGGGACCCAGTACTTC.

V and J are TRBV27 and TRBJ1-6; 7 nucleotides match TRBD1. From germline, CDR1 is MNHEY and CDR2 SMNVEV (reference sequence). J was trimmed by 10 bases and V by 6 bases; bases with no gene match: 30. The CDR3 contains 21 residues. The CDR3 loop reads CASRIFGGQKGNHRGYSPLHF. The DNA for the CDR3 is TGTGCCAGCAGAATCTTCGGCGGTCAAAAGGGGAATCACAGGGGTTACTCACCCCTCCACTTT.

The CDR3 sequence: CASSPTSAGGPSDEQFF. The CDR3 nucleotides read TGTGCCAGCTCACCAACTTCAGCGGGGGGGCCTTCGGATGAGCAGTTCTTC. V gene TRBV18 combines with J gene TRBJ2-1; 10 nucleotides line up with TRBD2. Looked up from germline, CDR1 is KGHSH and CDR2 is LQKENI. This CDR3 has 17 amino acids. V trimming: 2 bases; J trimming: 8 bases; junction bases outside the gene matches: 12.

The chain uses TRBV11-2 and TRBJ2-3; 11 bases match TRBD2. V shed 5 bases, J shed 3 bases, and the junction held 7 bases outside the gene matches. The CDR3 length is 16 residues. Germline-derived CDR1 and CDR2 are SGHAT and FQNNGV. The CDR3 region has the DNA TGTGCCAGCAGCCCGACCGGGACTAGCGGAACAGATACGCAGTATTTT. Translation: CASSPTGTSGTDTQYF.

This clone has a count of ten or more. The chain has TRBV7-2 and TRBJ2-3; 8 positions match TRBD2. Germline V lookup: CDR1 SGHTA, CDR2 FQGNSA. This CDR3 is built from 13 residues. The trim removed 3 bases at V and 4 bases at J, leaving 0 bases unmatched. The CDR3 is CASSLGLADTQYF. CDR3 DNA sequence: TGTGCCAGCAGCTTGGGACTAGCAGATACGCAGTATTTT. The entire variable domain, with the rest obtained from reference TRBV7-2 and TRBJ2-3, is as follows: GAGVSQSPSNKVTEKGKDVELRCDPISGHTALYWYRQSLGQGLEFLIYFQGNSAPDKSGLPSDRFSAERTGGSVSTLTIQRTQQEDSAVYLCASSLGLADTQYFGPGTRLTVL.

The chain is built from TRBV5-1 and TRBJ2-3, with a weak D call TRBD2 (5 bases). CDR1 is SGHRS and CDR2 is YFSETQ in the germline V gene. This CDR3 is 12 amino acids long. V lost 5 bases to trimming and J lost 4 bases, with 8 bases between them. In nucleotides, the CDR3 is TGCGCCAGCAGGAGGGAGTCAGATACGCAGTATTTT. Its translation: CASRRESDTQYF.

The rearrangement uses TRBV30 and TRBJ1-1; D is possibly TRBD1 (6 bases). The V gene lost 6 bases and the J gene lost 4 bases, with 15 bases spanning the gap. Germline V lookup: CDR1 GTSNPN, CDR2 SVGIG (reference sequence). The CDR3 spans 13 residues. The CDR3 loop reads CACVPLGATEAFF. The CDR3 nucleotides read TGTGCCTGTGTACCTCTGGGGGCCACTGAAGCTTTCTTT.

The CDR3 coding sequence is TGCGCCAGCAGCCAAGACCAGGGGGTTGTTTCACCCCTCCACTTT. Residues: CASSQDQGVVSPLHF. This chain connects TRBV4-3 to TRBJ1-6; TRBD1 agrees at 7 bases. In germline, CDR1 is LGHNA, CDR2 YSLEER. The CDR3 spans 15 residues. The V gene end was trimmed by 0 bases and the J gene end by 9 bases; junction bases not matched to a gene: 5.

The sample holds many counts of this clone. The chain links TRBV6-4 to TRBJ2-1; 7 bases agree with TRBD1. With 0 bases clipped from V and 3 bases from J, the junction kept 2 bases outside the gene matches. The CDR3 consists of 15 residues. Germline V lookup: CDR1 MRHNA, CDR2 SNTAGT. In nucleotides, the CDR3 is TGTGCCAGCAGTGACTCAGCAGGGGGCTACAATGAGCAGTTCTTC. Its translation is CASSDSAGGYNEQFF.

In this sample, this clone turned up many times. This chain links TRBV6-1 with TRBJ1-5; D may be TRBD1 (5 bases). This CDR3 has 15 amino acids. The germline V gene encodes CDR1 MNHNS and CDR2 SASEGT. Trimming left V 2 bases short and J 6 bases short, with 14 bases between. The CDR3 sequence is CASSERKGDPQPQHF. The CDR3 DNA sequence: TGTGCCAGCAGTGAACGTAAAGGGGATCCTCAGCCCCAGCATTTT.

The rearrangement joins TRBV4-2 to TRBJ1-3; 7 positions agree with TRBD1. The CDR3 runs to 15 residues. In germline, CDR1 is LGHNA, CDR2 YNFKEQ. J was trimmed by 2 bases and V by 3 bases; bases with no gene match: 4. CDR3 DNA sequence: TGTGCCAGCAGCCATGACAGGGCAACTGGAAACACCATATATTTT. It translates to CASSHDRATGNTIYF.

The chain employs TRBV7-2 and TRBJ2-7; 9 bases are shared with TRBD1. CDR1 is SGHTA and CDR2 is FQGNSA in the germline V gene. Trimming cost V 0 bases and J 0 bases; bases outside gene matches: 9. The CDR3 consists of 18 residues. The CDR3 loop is CASSLAVLDRGASYEQYF. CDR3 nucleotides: TGTGCCAGCAGCTTAGCGGTCCTGGACAGGGGAGCCTCCTACGAGCAGTACTTC.

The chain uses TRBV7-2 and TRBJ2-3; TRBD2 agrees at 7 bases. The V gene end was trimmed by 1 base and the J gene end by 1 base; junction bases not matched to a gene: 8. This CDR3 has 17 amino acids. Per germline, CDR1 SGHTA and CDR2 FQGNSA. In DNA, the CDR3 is TGTGCCAGCAGCTTAGATATCTGGGGGGGACGCACAGATACGCAGTATTTT. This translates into CASSLDIWGGRTDTQYF.